The rows below give T cell receptor beta chains drawn from one sample of a study of T cell repertoires in cytomegalovirus infection. TCRdb independently ran MiXCR on the reads; one entry per CDR3 protein. The table records about 340,000 distinct CDR3 sequences, roughly 29% of them present only once. Antigens for these TCRs are unknown. The sample here was cultured PBMCs, taken from culture after CMV antigen stimulation. These receptors came from a human donor in good health (CMV status not recorded). Some clones in this sample may be carry-over from other donors' samples. Each CDR3 is given with its conserved first and last residue. The D gene is left open where the match is weak. Size values are once, few and many counts, or a class for expanded clones, and some rows have none.

clone_size d_call j_call v_call cdr3_aa cdr3_nt
few - TRBJ1-1 TRBV29-1 CSVQRDRSGAEAFF TGCAGCGTTCAACGGGATCGGTCGGGCGCTGAAGCTTTCTTT
- - TRBJ2-5 TRBV20-1 CSASGGPWETQYF TGCAGTGCTAGCGGGGGGCCGTGGGAGACCCAGTACTTC
few TRBD2 TRBJ2-1 TRBV4-2 CASSQDGTSGTYNEQFF TGTGCCAGCAGCCAAGATGGGACTAGCGGGACCTACAATGAGCAGTTCTTC
- - TRBJ1-1 TRBV18 CASHGQNTEAFF TGTGCCAGCCACGGACAGAACACTGAAGCTTTCTTT
- - TRBJ2-3 TRBV9 CASSPRRATDTQYF TGTGCCAGCAGCCCCAGGAGGGCTACAGATACGCAGTATTTT
few - TRBJ2-6 TRBV28 CASRNSLSGANVLTF TGTGCCAGCAGGAACAGTCTCTCTGGGGCCAACGTCCTGACTTTC
once - TRBJ1-2 TRBV5-1 CASSVAPKDLFGYTF TGCGCCAGCAGCGTGGCCCCGAAAGACCTCTTTGGCTACACCTTC
many - TRBJ1-6 TRBV7-8 CASSLGSSYNSPLHF TGTGCCAGCAGCTTAGGGAGCTCCTATAATTCACCCCTCCACTTT
- - TRBJ1-5 TRBV7-8 CASSSSSWGNQPQHF TGTGCCAGCAGCTCATCGAGCTGGGGTAATCAGCCCCAGCATTTT
many TRBD2 TRBJ2-3 TRBV4-1 CASSSRGSGGAFSDTQYF TGCGCCAGCAGCTCCCGGGGAAGCGGGGGGGCCTTTTCAGATACGCAGTATTTT
few - TRBJ2-7 TRBV18 CASSPGRNYEQYF TGTGCCAGCTCACCTGGCAGGAACTACGAGCAGTACTTC
- - TRBJ1-2 TRBV19 CASIRGGGENYGYTF TGTGCCAGTATTCGGGGTGGAGGGGAGAACTATGGCTACACCTTC
- TRBD1 TRBJ1-6 TRBV5-4 CASRLGTGGIRNSPLHF TGTGCCAGCAGACTCGGGACAGGGGGCATCAGAAATTCACCCCTCCACTTT